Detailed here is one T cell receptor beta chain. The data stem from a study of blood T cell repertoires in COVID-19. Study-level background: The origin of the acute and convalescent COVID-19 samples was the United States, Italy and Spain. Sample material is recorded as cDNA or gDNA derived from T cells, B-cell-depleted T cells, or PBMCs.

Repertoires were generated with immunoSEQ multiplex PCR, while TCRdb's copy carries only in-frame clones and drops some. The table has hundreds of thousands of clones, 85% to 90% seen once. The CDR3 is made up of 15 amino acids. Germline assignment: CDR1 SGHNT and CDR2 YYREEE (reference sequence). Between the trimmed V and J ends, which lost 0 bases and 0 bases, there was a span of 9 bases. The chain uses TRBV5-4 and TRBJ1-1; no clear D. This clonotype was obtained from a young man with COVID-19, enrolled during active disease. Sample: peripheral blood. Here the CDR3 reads CASSLGPLMNTEAFF. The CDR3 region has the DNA TGTGCCAGCAGCTTGGGGCCTTTAATGAACACTGAAGCTTTCTTT.